This entry lists 11 T cell receptor beta chains sequenced from one sample in a study of early T cells in non-severe SARS-CoV-2 infection. TCRdb re-analysed the 5' RACE reads in MiXCR, keeping a single row per CDR3 protein. The sample carries tens of thousands of distinct CDR3 sequences, 9% to 15% recorded once. The sequencing sample was made of whole blood. The receptor set was obtained from an adult who was a healthcare worker with PCR-confirmed SARS-CoV-2 infection or an uninfected control (not recorded which).

There are a few counts of this clonotype. The chain is built from TRBV20-1 and TRBJ2-7; 7 positions agree with TRBD2. Germline values: CDR1 DFQATT, CDR2 SNEGSKA (reference sequence). This CDR3 region has 13 residues. V was clipped by 5 bases and J by 0 bases; unmatched bases: 4. CDR3 nucleotide sequence: TGCAGTGCTCAGCGGGGTAGCTCCTACGAGCAGTACTTC. As protein: CSAQRGSSYEQYF.

This clonotype occurred many times. This chain connects TRBV12-3 or TRBV12-4 to TRBJ1-5; 8 nucleotides match TRBD1. The CDR3 runs 14 residues. V lost 7 bases, J lost 2 bases, and 4 bases stayed unmatched. The DNA for the CDR3 is TGTGCCAGCAAAGGACAGGGTCGCAATCAGCCCCAGCATTTT. Protein: CASKGQGRNQPQHF.

This clonotype came up many times. This sequence joins TRBV11-2 and TRBJ2-3; D is uncertain. V shed 5 bases and J shed 6 bases, with 15 bases lying between them. Germline values: CDR1 SGHAT, CDR2 FQNNGV. The CDR3 length is 14 residues. CDR3: CASSPGLAPDTQYF. Here the CDR3 DNA reads TGTGCCAGCAGCCCCGGCTTAGCTCCGGATACGCAGTATTTT.

This clonotype was counted at least ten times. The genes are TRBV3-1 and TRBJ2-1; no firm D call. The germline V gene encodes CDR1 LGHDT and CDR2 YNNKEL (reference sequence). CDR3 length: 13 residues. V shed 4 bases and J shed 9 bases, with 13 bases lying between them. The CDR3 nucleotides read TGTGCCAGCAGCCGGACCGGACGCTCTGAGCAGTTCTTC. Amino acids: CASSRTGRSEQFF.

This CDR3 reads CASSPGSPGGGYTF. The CDR3 DNA reads as TGTGCCAGCAGCCCCGGGTCACCTGGGGGAGGCTACACCTTC. The chain has TRBV6-6 and TRBJ1-2, with D maybe TRBD1 (5 bases). The V end was cut by 6 bases, the J end by 8 bases, with 19 bases between. Germline V gives CDR1 MNHNY, CDR2 SVGAGI (reference sequence). The CDR3 sequence is 14 residues long.

This clonotype was picked up many times. The chain joins TRBV12-3 or TRBV12-4 to TRBJ2-3; TRBD2 matches 11 bases. The CDR3 length is 17 residues. The J segment lost 1 base and the V segment lost 3 bases, leaving 6 bases of the junction unmatched. DNA of the CDR3: TGTGCCAGCAGTTTCCTACTAGCGGGAGCTGGCACAGATACGCAGTATTTT. This translates into CASSFLLAGAGTDTQYF.

This clonotype was detected only a few times. The genes are TRBV10-3 and TRBJ2-7; D assignment may be TRBD1 or TRBD2 (5 bases each). V was trimmed by 3 bases and J by 1 base, leaving 13 bases between them. CDR3 size: 15 residues. Per the germline V gene, CDR1 is ENHRY and CDR2 is SYGVKD. This chain's CDR3 is CAISEWDGRSYEQYF. The CDR3 bases are TGTGCCATCAGTGAATGGGACGGTCGATCCTACGAGCAGTACTTC.

This clonotype has ten or more counts. This chain links TRBV2 with TRBJ1-1; D uncertain. Trimming removed 7 bases at V and 2 bases at J, with 5 bases between. CDR3 length equals 11 residues. In germline, CDR1 is SNHLY, CDR2 FYNNEI. This chain's CDR3 is CASTYNTEAFF. The CDR3 DNA reads as TGTGCCAGCACCTACAACACTGAAGCTTTCTTT.

This clonotype has ten or more counts. V gene TRBV19 combines with J gene TRBJ2-4; D uncertain. V lost 6 bases, J lost 0 bases, and 18 bases lay in between. Looked up from germline, CDR1 is LNHDA and CDR2 is SQIVND (reference sequence). The length of the CDR3 is 17 residues. The CDR3 DNA reads as TGTGCCAGTAGCACCTCCTTAGACACATTAGCCAAAAACATTCAGTACTTC. Amino acid sequence: CASSTSLDTLAKNIQYF.

This chain joins TRBV9 and TRBJ2-1, with 12 bases fitting TRBD2. Germline V gene lookup returns CDR1 SGDLS and CDR2 YYNGEE. The trim removed 0 bases at V and 8 bases at J, leaving 3 bases unmatched. CDR3 length: 15 amino acids. CDR3 region: CASSVGLAGVYEQFF. The CDR3 nucleotides read TGTGCCAGCAGCGTAGGACTAGCGGGAGTATATGAGCAGTTCTTC.

This clonotype was counted a few times. The CDR3 protein is CASSGQGRLTNEKLFF. CDR3 nucleotides: TGTGCCAGCAGCGGACAGGGGAGATTAACTAATGAAAAACTGTTTTTT. This rearrangement joins TRBV7-2 to TRBJ1-4; 9 positions match TRBD1. V shed 5 bases and J 1 base; nucleotides not matched to a gene: 5. This CDR3 contains 16 residues. CDR1 and CDR2 from the germline V gene are SGHTA and FQGNSA.